Listed below are T cell receptor beta chains from one sample, sequenced in a study of T cell repertoires in cytomegalovirus infection. MiXCR, applied by TCRdb to the reads, yields one record per CDR3 protein. The table includes more than 90,000 distinct CDR3 sequences, 10% detected once. No antigen is known for these receptors. The sample consisted of PBMCs, sequenced either directly or after in vitro stimulation (not recorded which). The receptors here all came from a human donor in good health (CMV status not recorded). Some clones in this sample may be carry-over from other donors' samples. Each CDR3 is given with its conserved first and last residue. Each record gives: V gene, D gene, clone size, J gene, CDR3 DNA, CDR3 protein. The D gene is left open where the match is weak. The listing skips clone size in some rows; elsewhere it reads once, few, many or a size class.

>TRBV7-9|TRBD1|.|TRBJ2-1
TGTGCCAGCAGCTTGGGGACAGGGGGAAATGAGCAGTTCTTC
CASSLGTGGNEQFF
>TRBV30|.|.|TRBJ2-2
TGTGCCTGGAGCGCAGTCACGGGGGAGAGGGTCGGGGAGCTGTTTTTT
CAWSAVTGERVGELFF
>TRBV5-1|TRBD1|.|TRBJ1-6
TGCGCCAGCAGCGCGTCCGGGACAGAGCTAGGGGCACCCCTCCACTTT
CASSASGTELGAPLHF
>TRBV12-3/TRBV12-4|TRBD1|few|TRBJ2-2
TGTGCCAGCAGTTCTGGAGCAGGGGGCGGGGAGCTGTTTTTT
CASSSGAGGGELFF
>TRBV9|.|.|TRBJ2-7
TGTGCCAGCAGCGTAGGCAGCAGTCCCTACGAGCAGTACTTC
CASSVGSSPYEQYF
>TRBV5-6|TRBD2|few|TRBJ2-2
TGTGCCAGCAGCCTCGTGGTAGCGGGGTCGGACACCGGGGAGCTGTTTTTT
CASSLVVAGSDTGELFF
>TRBV20-1|.|once|TRBJ2-3
TGCAGTGCTGGGGCGGGGGATACGCAGTATTTT
CSAGAGDTQYF
>TRBV12-3/TRBV12-4|TRBD1|many|TRBJ1-1
TGTGCCAGCAGTCAGACAGGGGTCGCTTTCTTT
CASSQTGVAFF
>TRBV5-1|.|.|TRBJ1-3
TGCGCCAGCAGCTCGGGGGAGTCTGGAAACACCATATATTTT
CASSSGESGNTIYF
>TRBV7-7|.|many|TRBJ2-3
TGTGCCAGCAGCCCGATTACTAGCACAGATACGCAGTATTTT
CASSPITSTDTQYF
>TRBV7-9|.|few|TRBJ1-6
TGTGCCAGCAGCCTCCAGGAGGATTCACCCCTCCACTTT
CASSLQEDSPLHF
>TRBV7-2|TRBD1|many|TRBJ2-1
TGTGCCAGCAGCTATAGGCCGGGACAGGGGGCCCTTGAGCAGTTCTTC
CASSYRPGQGALEQFF
>TRBV27|TRBD2|few|TRBJ2-2
TGTGCCAGCCCTCGCTCTACCGGGACTAGCGGGAGTGGGGAGCTGTTTTTT
CASPRSTGTSGSGELFF
>TRBV7-4|.|many|TRBJ2-7
TGTGCCAGCAGCCCGAAGGTGGGAAACCGATACGAGCAGTACTTC
CASSPKVGNRYEQYF
>TRBV5-5|.|.|TRBJ2-1
TGTGCCAGCAGCTTGGAGACTTACTACAATGAGCAGTTCTTC
CASSLETYYNEQFF
>TRBV4-3|TRBD1|few|TRBJ1-2
TGCGCCAGCAGCTTTCCCCAGGGGGCGGAAGGCTACACCTTC
CASSFPQGAEGYTF
>TRBV7-2|TRBD2|many|TRBJ2-5
TGTGCCAGCAGCCCCGGGGGGGCACTATGGGAGGAGACCCAGTACTTC
CASSPGGALWEETQYF
>TRBV20-1|TRBD2|few|TRBJ2-1
TGCAGTGCTAGGGGTCTAGCGGGAGTCCGGAATGAGCAGTTCTTC
CSARGLAGVRNEQFF
>TRBV6-5|TRBD1|many|TRBJ1-5
TGTGCCAGCAGTCGGACAGGGGGCTTTCAGTCCCAGCATTTT
CASSRTGGFQSQHF
>TRBV10-3|.|.|TRBJ1-2
TGTGCCATCAGTGAGCCGGGACGGCCTAATGGCTACACCTTC
CAISEPGRPNGYTF
>TRBV6-5|TRBD1|many|TRBJ1-6
TGTGCCAGCCGCCGGACAGGGGGCGTGGGGGTGATTTCACCCCTCCACTTT
CASRRTGGVGVISPLHF
>TRBV19|.|few|TRBJ2-7
TGTGCCAGTAGTATAACGACATCGTACGAGCAGTACTTC
CASSITTSYEQYF
>TRBV28|TRBD1|.|TRBJ1-2
TGTGCCAGCAGTGTTGACAGGGTTGGCGGCTACACCTTC
CASSVDRVGGYTF
>TRBV19|.|.|TRBJ1-3
TGTGCCAGTAGTAGGGATTCTGGAAACACCATATATTTT
CASSRDSGNTIYF
>TRBV19|.|.|TRBJ2-2
TGTGCCAGTAGTATCCGACAGCCCGGGGAGCTGTTTTTT
CASSIRQPGELFF
>TRBV7-2|.|many|TRBJ2-4
TGTGCCAGCAGCCCTCACTCGGGGGAAGCGGCCAAAAACATTCAGTACTTC
CASSPHSGEAAKNIQYF
>TRBV29-1|TRBD2|.|TRBJ2-7
TGCAGCGTTGATGTTAGCGGGTCGGGCGAGCAGTACTTC
CSVDVSGSGEQYF
>TRBV30|.|few|TRBJ2-2
TGTGCCTGGAGAAGTCAGAACACCGGGGAGCTGTTTTTT
CAWRSQNTGELFF
>TRBV27|TRBD2|few|TRBJ2-1
TGTGCCAGCAGTAATGGACTAGCGGGTCCTCAGGAGCAGTTCTTC
CASSNGLAGPQEQFF
>TRBV15|.|.|TRBJ1-1
TGTGCCACCAGCAGAGTTAACCGAACGACTGAAGCTTTCTTT
CATSRVNRTTEAFF
>TRBV7-9|.|.|TRBJ2-1
TGTGCCAGCAGCTTAGCGGTAGGATCGAGCTCCTACAATGAGCAGTTCTTC
CASSLAVGSSSYNEQFF
>TRBV7-2|TRBD2|many|TRBJ2-7
TGTGCCAGCAGCTTAGTGGTAGCGGGAATCAACGAGCAGTACTTC
CASSLVVAGINEQYF
>TRBV5-4|.|many|TRBJ2-2
TGTGCCATGACGAGGGGGTTCGGCACCGGGGAGCTGTTTTTT
CAMTRGFGTGELFF
>TRBV12-3/TRBV12-4|TRBD2|.|TRBJ2-1
TGTGCCAGCAGTTCAAGACTAGCGTTGGAGCAGTTCTTC
CASSSRLALEQFF
>TRBV12-3/TRBV12-4|.|few|TRBJ2-2
TGTGCCAGCAGCTCCCAAATCTTAACCGGGGAGCTGTTTTTT
CASSSQILTGELFF
>TRBV6-2/TRBV6-3|TRBD1|.|TRBJ2-7
TGTGCCAGCAGTTACTCCCTACGGACAGGCCAAACCTACGAGCAGTACTTC
CASSYSLRTGQTYEQYF
>TRBV19|TRBD2|many|TRBJ2-1
TGTGCCAGTAGCACGGGACTAGCGGGAGGATCCAATGAGCAGTTCTTC
CASSTGLAGGSNEQFF
>TRBV7-8|.|few|TRBJ2-2
TGTGCCAGCAGCTTAAGGGGAGGAGGGGGCTACACCGGGGAGCTGTTTTTT
CASSLRGGGGYTGELFF
>TRBV10-3|TRBD2|many|TRBJ2-5
TGTGCCATCAGGGGGACTAGCGGGATGGGAGAGACCCAGTACTTC
CAIRGTSGMGETQYF
>TRBV28|.|many|TRBJ1-1
TGTGCCAGCAGTTTTCCTGGGGGGCCGACTGAAGCTTTCTTT
CASSFPGGPTEAFF
>TRBV7-2|TRBD2|many|TRBJ2-2
TGTGCCAGCAGCCCCCTGGCGGGAGTGCGCACCGGGGAGCTGTTTTTT
CASSPLAGVRTGELFF
>TRBV5-1|.|.|TRBJ2-4
TGCGCCAGCAGCGGTCAGGAGCTTAGAGTCGGAAACATTCAGTACTTC
CASSGQELRVGNIQYF
>TRBV5-1|.|.|TRBJ2-5
TGCGCCAGCAGCTCTAGCGTACAAGAGACCCAGTACTTC
CASSSSVQETQYF
>TRBV6-5|.|few|TRBJ1-6
TGTGCCAGCAGTTACAGTCAGGGACCTAATTCACCCCTCCACTTT
CASSYSQGPNSPLHF
>TRBV6-2/TRBV6-3|.|.|TRBJ1-2
TGTGCCAGCAAAGTTGGAACTGACAGCTATGGCTACACCTTC
CASKVGTDSYGYTF
>TRBV5-1|TRBD1|few|TRBJ1-1
TGCGCCAGCAGCTCCAGGACAGGGGGGGACACTGAAGCTTTCTTT
CASSSRTGGDTEAFF
>TRBV19|.|few|TRBJ2-1
TGTGCCAGTAGTATGGAAAGGACAGCCGGGACTTTTTACAATGAGCAGTTCTTC
CASSMERTAGTFYNEQFF
>TRBV11-2|.|.|TRBJ1-1
TGTGCCAGCAGCTTGACCGGGGGCGAGGACACTGAAGCTTTCTTT
CASSLTGGEDTEAFF
>TRBV20-1|.|.|TRBJ2-1
TGCAGTGCTAGAGATGGTAATAGCGCCAATGAGCAGTTCTTC
CSARDGNSANEQFF